This TCR beta chain comes out of a study of CD8 T cells in ankylosing spondylitis. Study-wide results and caveats: Disease-linked clones displayed a CD8+ phenotype and appeared relatively rarely in peripheral blood. There was a TCR beta motif, made of eight highly homologous variants, that appeared characteristic of ankylosing spondylitis blood. There was reportedly significant enrichment of clones that were disease-linked in matched ankylosing spondylitis synovial fluid.

The length of the CDR3 is 14 residues. The V gene's germline CDR1 is LNHDA and CDR2 SQIVND (reference sequence). V shed 3 bases and J shed 5 bases, with 8 bases lying between them. Points on this clonotype: What it recognizes is unknown.

Using quantitative 5'-RACE with molecular barcodes, the authors made TCR beta libraries. Via MiXCR, TCRdb re-called the 5' RACE reads, giving one row per CDR3 protein. The sample comprises around 480,000 distinct CDR3 sequences, about a sixth of which are singletons, and about 0.94% rests with the top ten. This receptor was obtained from a male donor with ankylosing spondylitis. Specimen: blood, either unsorted or a sorted T cell fraction (not recorded which). The chain joins TRBV19 to TRBJ1-6; no firm D call. The CDR3 DNA sequence: TGTGCCAGTAGTATGATGGGGAATAATTCACCCCTCCACTTT. Protein product: CASSMMGNNSPLHF.